This T cell receptor (beta chain) was sequenced for a study of T-cell memory formation after mild COVID-19. Study in general: Clusters were largely donor specific. Findings and limits, study-wide: SARS-CoV-2 specificity was not confirmed for second-wave clones peaking on day 37. Among contracting clones, CD4+ were mainly CM/EM and CD8+ enriched in EMRA. Some responding clones appeared in pre-infection memory, suggesting cross-reactive memory joined.

MiXCR, applied by TCRdb to the 5' RACE reads, yields one record per CDR3 protein. The profile shows 200,000 to 300,000 distinct CDR3 sequences, 9.4% of them singletons. As for this clonotype: Its antigen is unknown.

The TCR comes from a man aged 18-30 years who had mild COVID-19 (a few samples of this study predate the infection). Cell type and time point are not known. The sample comprised PBMCs or a T cell subset sorted from them (not recorded which).

CDR3 amino acids: CASSIQRGGLQETQYF. CDR3 nucleotides: TGCGCCAGCAGCATCCAGCGGGGGGGCTTACAAGAGACCCAGTACTTC. V gene TRBV5-1 combines with J gene TRBJ2-5, with 10 bases that match TRBD2. V trimming: 4 bases; J trimming: 2 bases; junction bases outside the gene matches: 8. The V gene's germline CDR1 is SGHRS and CDR2 YFSETQ. CDR3 length: 16 residues.